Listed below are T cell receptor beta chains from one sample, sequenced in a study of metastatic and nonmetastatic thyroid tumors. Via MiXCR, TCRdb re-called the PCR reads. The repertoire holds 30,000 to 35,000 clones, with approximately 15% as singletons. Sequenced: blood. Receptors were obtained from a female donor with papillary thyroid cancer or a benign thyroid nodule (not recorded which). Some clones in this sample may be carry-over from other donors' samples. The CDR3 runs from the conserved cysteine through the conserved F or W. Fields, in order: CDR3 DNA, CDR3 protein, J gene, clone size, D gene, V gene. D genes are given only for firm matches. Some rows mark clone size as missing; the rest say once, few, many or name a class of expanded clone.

cdr3_nt: TGTGCCAGCAGCCTCCGTCCCTCTGGGGCCAACGTCCTGACTTTC
cdr3_aa: CASSLRPSGANVLTF
j_call: TRBJ2-6
clone_size: .
d_call: .
v_call: TRBV7-2

cdr3_nt: TGTGCTAGCAGCGTTGAGATCCGGACAGGATGGACCCAGTACTTC
cdr3_aa: CASSVEIRTGWTQYF
j_call: TRBJ2-5
clone_size: .
d_call: TRBD1
v_call: TRBV11-3

cdr3_nt: TGCGCCAGCAGCCAAGATAGGGACAGCTACAATGAGCAGTTCTTC
cdr3_aa: CASSQDRDSYNEQFF
j_call: TRBJ2-1
clone_size: many
d_call: TRBD1
v_call: TRBV4-3

cdr3_nt: TGTGCCAGCTCACCAAGGGGGAGGGATGAAGCTTTCTTT
cdr3_aa: CASSPRGRDEAFF
j_call: TRBJ1-1
clone_size: many
d_call: .
v_call: TRBV18

cdr3_nt: TGTGCCAGCACCGACTGGGGGGAGACCCAGTACTTC
cdr3_aa: CASTDWGETQYF
j_call: TRBJ2-5
clone_size: many
d_call: .
v_call: TRBV6-1

cdr3_nt: TGTGCCAGCAGGACCCAGGGGGAGACCCAGTACTTC
cdr3_aa: CASRTQGETQYF
j_call: TRBJ2-5
clone_size: many
d_call: .
v_call: TRBV6-2/TRBV6-3

cdr3_nt: TGCGCCAGCAGCTTGGATGGGCTTTTCACAGATACGCAGTATTTT
cdr3_aa: CASSLDGLFTDTQYF
j_call: TRBJ2-3
clone_size: many
d_call: .
v_call: TRBV5-1

cdr3_nt: TGTGCCAGCAGGCAGAAGGGGAGGCTCTCCTACAATGAGCAGTTCTTC
cdr3_aa: CASRQKGRLSYNEQFF
j_call: TRBJ2-1
clone_size: many
d_call: .
v_call: TRBV11-3

cdr3_nt: TGTGCCAGCAGTGAACATGGGAACACTGAAGCTTTCTTT
cdr3_aa: CASSEHGNTEAFF
j_call: TRBJ1-1
clone_size: .
d_call: .
v_call: TRBV2

cdr3_nt: TGTGCCAGCTCACCTCTAGGGACCTCCTACAATGAGCAGTTCTTC
cdr3_aa: CASSPLGTSYNEQFF
j_call: TRBJ2-1
clone_size: many
d_call: .
v_call: TRBV18